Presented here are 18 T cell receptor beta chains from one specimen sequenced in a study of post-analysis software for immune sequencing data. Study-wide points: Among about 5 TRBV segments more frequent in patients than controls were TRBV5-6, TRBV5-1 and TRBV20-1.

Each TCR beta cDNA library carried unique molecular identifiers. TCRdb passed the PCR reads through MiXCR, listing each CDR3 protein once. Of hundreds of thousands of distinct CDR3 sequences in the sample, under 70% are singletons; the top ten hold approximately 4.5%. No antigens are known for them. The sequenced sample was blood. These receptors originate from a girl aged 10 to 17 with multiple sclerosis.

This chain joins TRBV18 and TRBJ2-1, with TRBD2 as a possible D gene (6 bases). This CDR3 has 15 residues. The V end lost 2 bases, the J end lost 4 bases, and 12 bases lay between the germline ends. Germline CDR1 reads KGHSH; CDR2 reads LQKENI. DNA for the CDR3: TGTGCCAGCTCACCAACCGGGGGTCAATACAATGAGCAGTTCTTC. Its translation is CASSPTGGQYNEQFF.

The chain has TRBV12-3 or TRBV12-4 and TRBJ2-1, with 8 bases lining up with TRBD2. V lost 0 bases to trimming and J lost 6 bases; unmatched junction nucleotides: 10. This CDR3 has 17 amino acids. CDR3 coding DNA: TGTGCCAGCAGTTTAGCGCCCCCGGGAGGGCTGGGCAATGAGCAGTTCTTC. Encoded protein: CASSLAPPGGLGNEQFF.

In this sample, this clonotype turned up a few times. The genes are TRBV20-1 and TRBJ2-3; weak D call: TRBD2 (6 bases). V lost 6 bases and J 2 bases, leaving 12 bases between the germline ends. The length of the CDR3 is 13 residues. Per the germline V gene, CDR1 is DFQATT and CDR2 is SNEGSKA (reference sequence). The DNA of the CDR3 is TGCAGTGCGCGCCGGGACTTCACAGATACGCAGTATTTT. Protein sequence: CSARRDFTDTQYF.

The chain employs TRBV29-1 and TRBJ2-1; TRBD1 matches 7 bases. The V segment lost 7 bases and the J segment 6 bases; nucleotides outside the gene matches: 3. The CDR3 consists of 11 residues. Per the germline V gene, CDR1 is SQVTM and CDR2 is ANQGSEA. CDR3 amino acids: CSADRVNEQFF. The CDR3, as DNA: TGCAGCGCCGACAGGGTCAATGAGCAGTTCTTC.

The CDR3 sequence: CASSLAEGAEGNYEQYF. Here the CDR3 DNA reads TGTGCCAGCAGCTTAGCGGAGGGGGCCGAGGGGAACTACGAGCAGTACTTC. This rearrangement joins TRBV7-9 to TRBJ2-7; possibly TRBD1 for D (7 bases). Germline-derived CDR1 and CDR2 are SEHNR and FQNEAQ (reference sequence). This CDR3 region has 17 residues. V lost 0 bases and J 3 bases, leaving 18 bases between the germline ends. Full variable domain (outside the CDR3, taken from reference TRBV7-9 and TRBJ2-7): DTGVSQNPRHKITKRGQNVTFRCDPISEHNRLYWYRQTLGQGPEFLTYFQNEAQLEKSRLLSDRFSAERPKGSFSTLEIQRTEQGDSAMYLCASSLAEGAEGNYEQYFGPGTRLTVT.

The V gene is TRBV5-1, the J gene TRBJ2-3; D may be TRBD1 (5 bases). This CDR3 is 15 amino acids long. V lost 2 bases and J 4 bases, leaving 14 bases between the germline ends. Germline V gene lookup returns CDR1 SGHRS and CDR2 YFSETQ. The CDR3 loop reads CASSLTAQGPDTQYF. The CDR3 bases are TGCGCCAGCAGCTTAACGGCCCAGGGCCCAGATACGCAGTATTTT.

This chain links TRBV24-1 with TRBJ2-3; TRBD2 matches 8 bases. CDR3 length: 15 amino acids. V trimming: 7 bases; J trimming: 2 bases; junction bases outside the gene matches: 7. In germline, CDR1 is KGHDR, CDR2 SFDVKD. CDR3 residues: CATSPTAGDTDTQYF. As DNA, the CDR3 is TGTGCCACCAGCCCGACAGCGGGAGACACAGATACGCAGTATTTT.

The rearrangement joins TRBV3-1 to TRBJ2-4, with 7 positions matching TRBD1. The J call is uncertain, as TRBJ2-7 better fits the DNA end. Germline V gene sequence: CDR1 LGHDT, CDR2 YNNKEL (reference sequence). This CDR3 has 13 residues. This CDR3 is CASSHTGAHEQYF. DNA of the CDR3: TGTGCCAGCAGCCATACAGGGGCCCACGAGCAGTACTTC.

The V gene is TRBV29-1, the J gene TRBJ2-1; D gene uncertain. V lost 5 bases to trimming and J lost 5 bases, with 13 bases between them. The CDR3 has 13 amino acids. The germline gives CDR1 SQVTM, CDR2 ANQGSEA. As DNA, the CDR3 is TGCAGCGTTCAAGGACGGTTCAACAATGAGCAGTTCTTC. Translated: CSVQGRFNNEQFF.

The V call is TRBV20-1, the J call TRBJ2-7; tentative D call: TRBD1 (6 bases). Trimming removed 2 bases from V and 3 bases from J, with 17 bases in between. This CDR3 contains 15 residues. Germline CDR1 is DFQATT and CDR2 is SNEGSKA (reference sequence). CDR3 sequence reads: CSARKPTGSSYEQYF. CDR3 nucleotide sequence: TGCAGTGCTAGAAAACCTACAGGGTCTAGCTACGAGCAGTACTTC.

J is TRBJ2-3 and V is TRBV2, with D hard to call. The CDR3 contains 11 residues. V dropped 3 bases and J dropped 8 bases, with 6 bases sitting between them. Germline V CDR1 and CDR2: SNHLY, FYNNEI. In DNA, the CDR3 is TGTGCCAGCAGTGAGCATAGTACGCAGTATTTT. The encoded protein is CASSEHSTQYF.

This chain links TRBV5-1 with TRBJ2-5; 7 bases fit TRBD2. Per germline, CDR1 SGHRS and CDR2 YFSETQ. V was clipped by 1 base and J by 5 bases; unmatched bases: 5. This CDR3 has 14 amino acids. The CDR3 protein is CASSLWRESETQYF. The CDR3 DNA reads TGCGCCAGCAGCTTGTGGCGGGAGTCGGAGACCCAGTACTTC.

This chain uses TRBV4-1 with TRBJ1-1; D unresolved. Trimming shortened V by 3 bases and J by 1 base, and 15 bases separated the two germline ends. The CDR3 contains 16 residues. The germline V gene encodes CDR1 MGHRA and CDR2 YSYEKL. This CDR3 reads CASSQEIQRTNTEAFF. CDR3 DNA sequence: TGCGCCAGCAGCCAGGAGATACAGAGAACGAACACTGAAGCTTTCTTT.

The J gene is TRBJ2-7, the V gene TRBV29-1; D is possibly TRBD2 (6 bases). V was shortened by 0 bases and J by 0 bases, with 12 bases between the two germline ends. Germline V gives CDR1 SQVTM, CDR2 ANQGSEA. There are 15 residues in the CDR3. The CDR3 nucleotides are TGCAGCGTTGAAGATAGATGGGGGGTCTCCTACGAGCAGTACTTC. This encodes CSVEDRWGVSYEQYF.

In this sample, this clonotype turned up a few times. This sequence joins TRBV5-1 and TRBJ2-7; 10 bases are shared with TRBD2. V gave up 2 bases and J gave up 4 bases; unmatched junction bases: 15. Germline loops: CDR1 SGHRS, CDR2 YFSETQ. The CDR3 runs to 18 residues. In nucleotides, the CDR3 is TGCGCCAGCAGCTTTTTCTCGGGACTAGCGTTAAGGAGGTACGAGCAGTACTTC. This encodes CASSFFSGLALRRYEQYF. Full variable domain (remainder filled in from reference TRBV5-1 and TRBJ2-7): KAGVTQTPRYLIKTRGQQVTLSCSPISGHRSVSWYQQTPGQGLQFLFEYFSETQRNKGNFPGRFSGRQFSNSRSEMNVSTLELGDSALYLCASSFFSGLALRRYEQYFGPGTRLTVT.

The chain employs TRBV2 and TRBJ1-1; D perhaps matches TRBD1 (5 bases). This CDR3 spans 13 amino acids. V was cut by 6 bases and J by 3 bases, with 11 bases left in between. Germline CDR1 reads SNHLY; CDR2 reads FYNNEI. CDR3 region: CASRPRDYTEAFF. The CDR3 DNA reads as TGTGCCAGCAGGCCCAGGGATTACACTGAAGCTTTCTTT.

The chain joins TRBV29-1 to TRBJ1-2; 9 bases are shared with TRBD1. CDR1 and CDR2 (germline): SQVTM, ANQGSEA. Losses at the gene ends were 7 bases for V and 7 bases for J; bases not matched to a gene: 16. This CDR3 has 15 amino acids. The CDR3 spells CSGNTLQGARFGYTF. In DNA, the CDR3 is TGCAGCGGGAACACCTTACAGGGGGCGCGGTTTGGCTACACCTTC. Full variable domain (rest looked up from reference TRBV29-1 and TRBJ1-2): SAVISQKPSRDICQRGTSLTIQCQVDSQVTMMFWYRQQPGQSLTLIATANQGSEATYESGFVIDKFPISRPNLTFSTLTVSNMSPEDSSIYLCSGNTLQGARFGYTFGSGTRLTVV.

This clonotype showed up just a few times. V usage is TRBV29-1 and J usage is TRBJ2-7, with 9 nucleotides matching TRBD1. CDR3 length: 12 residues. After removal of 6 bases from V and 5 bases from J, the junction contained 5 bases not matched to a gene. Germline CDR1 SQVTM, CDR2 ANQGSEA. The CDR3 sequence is CSVGTGSNEQYF. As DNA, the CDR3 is TGCAGCGTGGGGACAGGGTCCAACGAGCAGTACTTC.